A single sample gave rise to the 4 T cell receptor beta chains below, sequenced in a study of blood T cell repertoires in COVID-19. Sequenced by immunoSEQ multiplex PCR; TCRdb stores in-frame clones only, minus some. The sample contains 60,000 to 75,000 clones, 65% to 80% of which appear only once. The sequenced sample was peripheral blood. The receptors stem from a woman aged 45-60 years with acute or convalescent COVID-19.

This clone was found once. The chain links TRBV5-4 to TRBJ1-2; the D gene is possibly TRBD1 (5 bases). Trimming took 6 bases from V and 2 from J, leaving 17 bases between them. Germline V gene sequence: CDR1 SGHNT, CDR2 YYREEE (reference sequence). CDR3 length equals 15 residues. In DNA, the CDR3 is TGTGCCAGCACCACAACTGGGGGGTTCAACTATGGCTACACCTTC. Its translation is CASTTTGGFNYGYTF.

V and J are TRBV28 and TRBJ2-4, with 8 bases matching TRBD2. V trimming: 1 base; J trimming: 10 bases; junction bases outside the gene matches: 18. The CDR3 covers 18 residues. CDR1 MDHEN and CDR2 SYDVKM come from the germline V gene. The CDR3 coding sequence is TGTGCCAGCAGTTTATCCGTATTGGGGAGGGGACTAGGGCAGATTCAGTACTTC. The encoded protein is CASSLSVLGRGLGQIQYF.

The rearrangement links TRBV4-2 to TRBJ1-4; 9 bases agree with TRBD1. The CDR3 runs to 15 residues. Germline assignment: CDR1 LGHNA and CDR2 YNFKEQ. Germline trimming cut 2 bases from V and 8 bases from J; bases unmatched to any gene: 6. CDR3 sequence (DNA): TGTGCCAGCAGCCAAACCGGGACAGGGAGGGAAAAACTGTTTTTT. This encodes CASSQTGTGREKLFF.

This rearrangement joins TRBV6-5 to TRBJ1-3; tentative D call: TRBD1 (5 bases). Trimming removed 5 bases at V and 6 bases at J, with 14 bases between. Per the germline V gene, CDR1 is MNHEY and CDR2 is SVGAGI. This CDR3 has 14 amino acids. This CDR3 is CASSRGDLVNTIYF. CDR3 nucleotides: TGTGCCAGCAGTCGAGGGGACTTAGTAAACACCATATATTTT.